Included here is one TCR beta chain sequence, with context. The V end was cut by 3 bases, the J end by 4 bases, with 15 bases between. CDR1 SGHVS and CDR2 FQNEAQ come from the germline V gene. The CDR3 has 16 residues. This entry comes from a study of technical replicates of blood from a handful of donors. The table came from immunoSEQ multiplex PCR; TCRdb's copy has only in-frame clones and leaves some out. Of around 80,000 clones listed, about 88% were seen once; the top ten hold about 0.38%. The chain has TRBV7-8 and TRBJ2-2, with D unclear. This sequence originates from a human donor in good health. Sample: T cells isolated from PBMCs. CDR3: CASSFRSPRSTGELFF. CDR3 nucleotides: TGTGCCAGCAGCTTTCGGTCGCCTCGGTCCACCGGGGAGCTGTTTTTT. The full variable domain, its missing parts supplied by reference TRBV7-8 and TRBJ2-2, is GAGVSQSPRYKVAKRGQDVALRCDPISGHVSLFWYQQALGQGPEFLTYFQNEAQLDKSGLPSDRFFAERPEGSVSTLKIQRTQQEDSAVYLCASSFRSPRSTGELFFGEGSRLTVL.